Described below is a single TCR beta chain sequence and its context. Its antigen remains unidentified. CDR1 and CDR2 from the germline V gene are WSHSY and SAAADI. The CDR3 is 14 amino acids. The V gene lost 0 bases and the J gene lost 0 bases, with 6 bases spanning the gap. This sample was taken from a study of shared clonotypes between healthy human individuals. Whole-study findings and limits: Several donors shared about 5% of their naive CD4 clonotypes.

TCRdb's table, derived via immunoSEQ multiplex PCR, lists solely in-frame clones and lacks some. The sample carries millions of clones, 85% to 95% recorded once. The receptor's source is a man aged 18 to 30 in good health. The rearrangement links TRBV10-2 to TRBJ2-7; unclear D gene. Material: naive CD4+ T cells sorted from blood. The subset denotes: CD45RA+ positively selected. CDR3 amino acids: CASSESPVSYEQYF. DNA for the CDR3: TGCGCCAGCAGTGAGTCGCCAGTCTCCTACGAGCAGTACTTC.